This TCR beta chain emerged from a study of blood T cell repertoires in COVID-19. At the level of the study: Acute and convalescent COVID-19 samples came from the United States, Italy and Spain. PBMCs, B-cell-depleted T cells, or T cells provided the cDNA or gDNA that made up the material.

The Seattle site enrolled patients during active infection and followed them longitudinally. This clone was seen at least ten times. J was trimmed by 1 base and V by 2 bases; bases with no gene match: 5. CDR1 is KGHSY, CDR2 FQNENV, per germline. This CDR3 spans 17 amino acids. In the original workflow: Quantification of nucleated cells was approximated via reference gene primer amplification. Only in-frame clones appear in the TCRdb table, and some are missing; sequencing was by immunoSEQ multiplex PCR. D and trimming come from the DNA, and the V and J calls and clone size come from that table. Of roughly 290,000 clones in the sample, 80% to 95% were seen once.

Sequencing was performed on peripheral blood. This rearrangement joins TRBV16 to TRBJ2-2, with 9 bases aligning to TRBD2. This clonotype originated in a woman aged 25 to 39 with COVID-19, enrolled during active disease. The CDR3 DNA reads as TGTGCCAGCAGCCAAACCCGACTAGCGGTGAACACCGGGGAGCTGTTTTTT. Its translation: CASSQTRLAVNTGELFF.